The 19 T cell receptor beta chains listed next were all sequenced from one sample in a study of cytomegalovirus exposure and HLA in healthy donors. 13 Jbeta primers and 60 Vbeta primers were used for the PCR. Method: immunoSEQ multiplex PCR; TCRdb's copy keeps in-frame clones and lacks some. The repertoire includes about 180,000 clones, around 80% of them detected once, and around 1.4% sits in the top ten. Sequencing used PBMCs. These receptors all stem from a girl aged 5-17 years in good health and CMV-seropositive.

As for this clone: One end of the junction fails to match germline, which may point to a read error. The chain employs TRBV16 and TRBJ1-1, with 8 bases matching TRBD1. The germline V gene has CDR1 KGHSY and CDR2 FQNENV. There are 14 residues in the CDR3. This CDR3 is CASSQSSGGTQAFF. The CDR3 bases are TGTGCCAGCAGCCAATCGTCAGGGGGCACTCAAGCTTTCTTT.

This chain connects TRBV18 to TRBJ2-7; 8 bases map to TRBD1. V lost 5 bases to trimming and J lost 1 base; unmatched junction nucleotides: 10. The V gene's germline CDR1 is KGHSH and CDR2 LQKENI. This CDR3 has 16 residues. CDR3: CASSVSAGQESYEQYF. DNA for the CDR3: TGTGCCAGCTCAGTAAGCGCGGGACAGGAGTCCTACGAGCAGTACTTC.

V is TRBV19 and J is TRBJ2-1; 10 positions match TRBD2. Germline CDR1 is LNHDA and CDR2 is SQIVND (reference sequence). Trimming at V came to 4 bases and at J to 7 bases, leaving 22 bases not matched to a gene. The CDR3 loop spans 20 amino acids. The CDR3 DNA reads TGTGCCAGTAGTAGACCCTCTAGCGGGAGCTCAACTGATGGAAAAAATGAGCAGTTCTTC. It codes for CASSRPSSGSSTDGKNEQFF. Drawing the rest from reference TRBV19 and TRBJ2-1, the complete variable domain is DGGITQSPKYLFRKEGQNVTLSCEQNLNHDAMYWYRQDPGQGLRLIYYSQIVNDFQKGDIAEGYSVSREKKESFPLTVTSAQKNPTAFYLCASSRPSSGSSTDGKNEQFFGPGTRLTVL.

The CDR3: CASKGGPDTQYF. The CDR3 DNA is TGTGCCAGCAAGGGAGGCCCAGATACGCAGTATTTT. The chain combines TRBV6-5 with TRBJ2-3; D might be TRBD2 (6 bases). This CDR3 comprises 12 residues. Germline values: CDR1 MNHEY, CDR2 SVGAGI. V was trimmed by 7 bases and J by 4 bases, leaving 9 bases between them.

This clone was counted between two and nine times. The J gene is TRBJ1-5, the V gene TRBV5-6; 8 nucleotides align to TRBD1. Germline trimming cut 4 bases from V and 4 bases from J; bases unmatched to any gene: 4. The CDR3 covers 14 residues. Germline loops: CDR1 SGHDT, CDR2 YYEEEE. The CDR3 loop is CASSLGQVNQPQHF. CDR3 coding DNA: TGTGCCAGCAGCCTGGGACAGGTTAATCAGCCCCAGCATTTT.

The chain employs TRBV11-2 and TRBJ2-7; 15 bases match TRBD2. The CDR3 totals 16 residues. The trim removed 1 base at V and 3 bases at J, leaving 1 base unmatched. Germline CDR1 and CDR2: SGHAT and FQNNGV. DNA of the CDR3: TGTGCCAGCAGCTTAGGGACTAGCGGGAGGGGCTACGAGCAGTACTTC. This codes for CASSLGTSGRGYEQYF.

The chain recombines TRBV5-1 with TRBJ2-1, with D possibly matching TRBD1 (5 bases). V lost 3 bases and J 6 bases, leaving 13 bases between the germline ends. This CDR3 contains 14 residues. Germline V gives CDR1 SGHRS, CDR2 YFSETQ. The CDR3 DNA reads TGCGCCAGCAGCTCCGCCGGTCAGGGCAATGAGCAGTTCTTC. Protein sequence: CASSSAGQGNEQFF.

This chain's CDR3 is CASDIAGDDTGELFF. The CDR3 DNA reads as TGTGCCAGCGACATAGCGGGAGACGACACCGGGGAGCTGTTTTTT. J is TRBJ2-2 and V is TRBV2; TRBD2 agrees at 9 bases. Germline values: CDR1 SNHLY, CDR2 FYNNEI. The CDR3 runs to 15 residues. V shed 8 bases and J 3 bases; nucleotides not matched to a gene: 7.

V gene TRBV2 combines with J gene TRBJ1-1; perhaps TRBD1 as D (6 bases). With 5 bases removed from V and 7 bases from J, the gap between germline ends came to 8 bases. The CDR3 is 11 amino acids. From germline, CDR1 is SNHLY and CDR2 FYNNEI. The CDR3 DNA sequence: TGTGCCAGCAGTTGGACAGTTGAAGCTTTCTTT. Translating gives CASSWTVEAFF.

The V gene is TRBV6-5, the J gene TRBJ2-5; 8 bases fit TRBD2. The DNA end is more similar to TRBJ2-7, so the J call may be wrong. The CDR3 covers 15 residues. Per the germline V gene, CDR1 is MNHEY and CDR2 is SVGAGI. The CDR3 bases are TGTGCCAGCAGTTGGACTCGGGGGGGCACCTACGAGCAGTACTTC. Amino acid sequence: CASSWTRGGTYEQYF.

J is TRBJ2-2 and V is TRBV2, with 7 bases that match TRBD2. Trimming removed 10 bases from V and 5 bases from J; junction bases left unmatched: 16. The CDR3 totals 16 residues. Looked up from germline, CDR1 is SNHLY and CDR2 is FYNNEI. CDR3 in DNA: TGTGCCATCCCTTGGGTGCGGGAGTCGTGGACCGGGGAGCTGTTTTTT. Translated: CAIPWVRESWTGELFF.

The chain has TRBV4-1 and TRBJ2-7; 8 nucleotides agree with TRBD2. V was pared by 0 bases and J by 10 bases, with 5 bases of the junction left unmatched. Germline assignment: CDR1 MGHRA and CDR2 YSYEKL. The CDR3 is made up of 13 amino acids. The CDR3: CASSQEDGLAQYF. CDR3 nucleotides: TGCGCCAGCAGCCAAGAAGACGGACTAGCACAGTACTTC.

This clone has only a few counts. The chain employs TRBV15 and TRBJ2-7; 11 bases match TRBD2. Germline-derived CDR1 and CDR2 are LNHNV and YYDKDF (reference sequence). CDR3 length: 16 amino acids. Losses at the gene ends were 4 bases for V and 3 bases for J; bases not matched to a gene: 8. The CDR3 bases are TGTGCCACCAGCACCGATCCGGGACTAGCGGTCTACGAGCAGTACTTC. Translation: CATSTDPGLAVYEQYF. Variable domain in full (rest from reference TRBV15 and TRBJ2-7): DAMVIQNPRYQVTQFGKPVTLSCSQTLNHNVMYWYQQKSSQAPKLLFHYYDKDFNNEADTPDNFQSRRPNTSFCFLDIRSPGLGDTAMYLCATSTDPGLAVYEQYFGPGTRLTVT.

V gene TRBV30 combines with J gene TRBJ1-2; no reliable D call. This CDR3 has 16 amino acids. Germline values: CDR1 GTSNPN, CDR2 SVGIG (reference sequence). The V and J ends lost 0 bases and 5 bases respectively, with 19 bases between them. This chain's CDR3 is CAWSVETRGFGYGYTF. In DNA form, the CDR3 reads TGTGCCTGGAGTGTAGAAACCCGGGGATTCGGTTATGGCTACACCTTC. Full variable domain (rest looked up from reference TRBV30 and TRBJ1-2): SQTIHQWPATLVQPVGSPLSLECTVEGTSNPNLYWYRQAAGRGLQLLFYSVGIGQISSEVPQNLSASRPQDRQFILSSKKLLLSDSGFYLCAWSVETRGFGYGYTFGSGTRLTVV.

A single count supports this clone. CDR3 protein: CASSVRLGDYEQYF. In DNA, the CDR3 is TGTGCCAGCAGCGTACGACTAGGGGACTACGAGCAGTACTTC. The rearrangement links TRBV7-2 to TRBJ2-7, with D perhaps TRBD2 (6 bases). The CDR3 runs to 14 residues. Between the trimmed V and J ends, which lost 5 bases and 3 bases, there was a span of 14 bases. CDR1 and CDR2 from the germline V gene are SGHTA and FQGNSA.

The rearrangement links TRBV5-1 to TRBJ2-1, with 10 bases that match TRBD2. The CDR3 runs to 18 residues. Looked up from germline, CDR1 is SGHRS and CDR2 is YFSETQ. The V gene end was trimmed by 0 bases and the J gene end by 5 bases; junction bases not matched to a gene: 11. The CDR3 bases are TGCGCCAGCAGCTTGGTTCCTAGCGGGAGCAGGAGGCACAATGAGCAGTTCTTC. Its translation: CASSLVPSGSRRHNEQFF.

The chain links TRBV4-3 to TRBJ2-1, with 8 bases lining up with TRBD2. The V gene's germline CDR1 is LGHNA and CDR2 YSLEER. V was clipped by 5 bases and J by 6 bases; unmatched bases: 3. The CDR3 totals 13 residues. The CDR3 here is CASSIGTSNEQFF. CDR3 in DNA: TGCGCCAGCAGCATAGGGACTAGCAATGAGCAGTTCTTC.

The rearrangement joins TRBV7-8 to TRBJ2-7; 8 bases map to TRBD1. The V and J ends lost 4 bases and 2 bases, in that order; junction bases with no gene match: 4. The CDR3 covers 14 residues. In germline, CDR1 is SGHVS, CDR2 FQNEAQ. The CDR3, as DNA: TGTGCCAGCAGCTCCGGACAGGGAGCCTACGAGCAGTACTTC. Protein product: CASSSGQGAYEQYF.

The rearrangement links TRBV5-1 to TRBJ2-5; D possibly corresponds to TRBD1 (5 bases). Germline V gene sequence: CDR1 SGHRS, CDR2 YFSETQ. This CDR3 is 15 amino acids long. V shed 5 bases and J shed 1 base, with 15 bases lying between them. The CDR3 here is CASSSTGAFQETQYF. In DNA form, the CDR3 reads TGCGCCAGCAGTTCAACAGGCGCTTTCCAAGAGACCCAGTACTTC.